Following are 7 T cell receptor beta chains from one sample sequenced in a study of blood T cell repertoires in COVID-19. Clones were sequenced by immunoSEQ multiplex PCR, and TCRdb holds only the in-frame ones, with some missing. The sample yields about 200,000 clones, 70% to 90% seen once. The sample consisted of peripheral blood. These receptors all stem from a woman aged 40 to 49 who had recovered from COVID-19.

The rearrangement uses TRBV15 and TRBJ2-3; 10 bases are a match to TRBD2. This CDR3 has 20 residues. Per the germline V gene, CDR1 is LNHNV and CDR2 is YYDKDF (reference sequence). V lost 3 bases to trimming and J lost 0 bases; unmatched junction nucleotides: 15. The DNA for the CDR3 is TGTGCCACCAGCAGTGACGAAGAAATAGCGGGAGGCCCTAGCACAGATACGCAGTATTTT. Translated: CATSSDEEIAGGPSTDTQYF.

This chain connects TRBV19 to TRBJ2-1; 9 bases are a match to TRBD2. Per the germline V gene, CDR1 is LNHDA and CDR2 is SQIVND (reference sequence). Trimming took 1 base from V and 7 from J; bases not matched to a gene: 2. The CDR3 has 14 residues. This chain's CDR3 is CASSIVTSGNEQFF. CDR3 nucleotides: TGTGCCAGTAGTATAGTAACTAGCGGGAATGAGCAGTTCTTC. Using reference TRBV19 and TRBJ2-1 for the parts outside the CDR3, the full variable domain is DGGITQSPKYLFRKEGQNVTLSCEQNLNHDAMYWYRQDPGQGLRLIYYSQIVNDFQKGDIAEGYSVSREKKESFPLTVTSAQKNPTAFYLCASSIVTSGNEQFFGPGTRLTVL.

This clone showed up just a few times. The chain has TRBV7-9 and TRBJ2-1; 11 positions match TRBD2. Germline-derived CDR1 and CDR2 are SEHNR and FQNEAQ (reference sequence). V shed 1 base and J 5 bases; nucleotides not matched to a gene: 4. This CDR3 is 16 amino acids long. This chain's CDR3 is CASSLVSGRVDNEQFF. The CDR3, as DNA: TGTGCCAGCAGCTTAGTTAGCGGGAGGGTCGACAATGAGCAGTTCTTC.

The chain employs TRBV2 and TRBJ1-5, with D possibly TRBD1 on 6 matching bases. CDR3 length: 15 amino acids. Trimming took off 8 bases at V and 1 base at J, with 15 bases between the two ends. Germline V lookup: CDR1 SNHLY, CDR2 FYNNEI. CDR3 nucleotides: TGTGCCAGCCGCAAAAGGGGGGGAAGCAATCAGCCCCAGCATTTT. Translating it yields CASRKRGGSNQPQHF.

The chain recombines TRBV3-1 (or the pseudogene TRBV3-2) with TRBJ2-6; 11 bases agree with TRBD1. This CDR3 spans 17 amino acids. The V and J ends lost 5 bases and 2 bases, in that order; junction bases with no gene match: 5. Germline values: CDR1 LGHDT, CDR2 YNNKEL (reference sequence). The CDR3, as DNA: TGTGCCAGCAGCACGGGACAGGGGGTTACTGGGGCCAACGTCCTGACTTTC. Translating it yields CASSTGQGVTGANVLTF.

This clone was recorded only once. This chain links TRBV28 with TRBJ1-5, with TRBD1 as a possible D gene (5 bases). Per the germline V gene, CDR1 is MDHEN and CDR2 is SYDVKM. V was trimmed by 7 bases and J by 6 bases, leaving 10 bases between them. This CDR3 has 12 residues. The CDR3 loop reads CASTLGGQPQHF. The CDR3 nucleotides read TGTGCCAGCACCTTGGGGGGTCAGCCCCAGCATTTT. Full variable domain (outside the CDR3, taken from reference TRBV28 and TRBJ1-5): DVKVTQSSRYLVKRTGEKVFLECVQDMDHENMFWYRQDPGLGLRLIYFSYDVKMKEKGDIPEGYSVSREKKERFSLILESASTNQTSMYLCASTLGGQPQHFGDGTRLSIL.

With respect to this clone: Other DNA sequences in the same sample also yield this CDR3. The V call is TRBV6-5, the J call TRBJ2-3; 13 bases fit TRBD2. The germline CDR1 and CDR2 sequences are MNHEY and SVGAGI. J was trimmed by 3 bases and V by 5 bases; bases with no gene match: 2. The CDR3 extends over 15 amino acids. The CDR3 nucleotides are TGTGCCAGCAGTCCGGGACTAGCGGGAACAGATACGCAGTATTTT. As protein: CASSPGLAGTDTQYF.